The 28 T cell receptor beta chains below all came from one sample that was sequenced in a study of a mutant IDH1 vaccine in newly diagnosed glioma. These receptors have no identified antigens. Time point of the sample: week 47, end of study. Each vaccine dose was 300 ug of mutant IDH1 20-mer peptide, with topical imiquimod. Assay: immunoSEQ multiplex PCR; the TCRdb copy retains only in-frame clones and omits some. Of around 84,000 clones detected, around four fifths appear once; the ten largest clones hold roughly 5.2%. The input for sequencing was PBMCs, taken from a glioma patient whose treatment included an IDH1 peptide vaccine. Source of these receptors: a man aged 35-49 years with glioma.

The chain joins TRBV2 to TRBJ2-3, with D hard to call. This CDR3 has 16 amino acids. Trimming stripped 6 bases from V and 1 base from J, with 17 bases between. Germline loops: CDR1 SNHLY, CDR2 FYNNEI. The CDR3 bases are TGTGCCAGCAGGGCCATTCTCCGACGGGGCACAGATACGCAGTATTTT. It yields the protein CASRAILRRGTDTQYF.

The CDR3 spells CASSDWDNWGEKLFF. In DNA form, the CDR3 reads TGTGCCAGCAGTGATTGGGACAACTGGGGCGAAAAACTGTTTTTT. The V gene is TRBV6-1, the J gene TRBJ1-4; tentatively, D is TRBD1 (6 bases). Germline values: CDR1 MNHNS, CDR2 SASEGT. The CDR3 totals 15 residues. The V end lost 3 bases, the J end lost 8 bases, and 16 bases lay between the germline ends.

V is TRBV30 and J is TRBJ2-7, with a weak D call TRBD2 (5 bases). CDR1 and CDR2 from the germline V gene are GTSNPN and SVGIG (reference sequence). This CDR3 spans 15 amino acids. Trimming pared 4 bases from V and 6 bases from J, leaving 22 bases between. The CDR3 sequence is CAWIPGWGAFGEQYF. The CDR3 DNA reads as TGTGCCTGGATCCCAGGTTGGGGAGCCTTCGGCGAGCAGTACTTC.

CDR3 DNA: TGTGCCAGCAGTGAGCTGATGACACCCACCTCCTACGAGCAGTACTTC. Translation gives CASSELMTPTSYEQYF. The rearrangement links TRBV6-1 to TRBJ2-7, with D uncertain. The V gene's germline CDR1 is MNHNS and CDR2 SASEGT. V was clipped by 3 bases and J by 0 bases, with 15 bases between them. The length of the CDR3 is 16 residues.

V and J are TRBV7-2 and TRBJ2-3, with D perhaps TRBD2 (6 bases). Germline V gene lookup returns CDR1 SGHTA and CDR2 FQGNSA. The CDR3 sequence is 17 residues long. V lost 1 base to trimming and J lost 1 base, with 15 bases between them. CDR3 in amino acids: CASSLVFRGSGTDTQYF. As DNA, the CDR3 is TGTGCCAGCAGCTTAGTATTCCGGGGGTCGGGCACAGATACGCAGTATTTT.

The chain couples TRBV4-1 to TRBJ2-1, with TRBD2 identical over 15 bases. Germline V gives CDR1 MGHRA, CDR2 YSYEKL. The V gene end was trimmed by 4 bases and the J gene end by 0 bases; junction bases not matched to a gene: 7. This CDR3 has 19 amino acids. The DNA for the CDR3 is TGCGCCAGCAGCCCGGGACTAGCGGGAGGCCCGAGCTCCTACAATGAGCAGTTCTTC. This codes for CASSPGLAGGPSSYNEQFF.

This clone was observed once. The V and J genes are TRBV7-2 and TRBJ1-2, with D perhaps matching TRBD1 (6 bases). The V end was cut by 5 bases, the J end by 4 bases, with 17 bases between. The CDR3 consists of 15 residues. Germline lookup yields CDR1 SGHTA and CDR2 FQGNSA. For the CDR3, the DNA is TGTGCCAGCAGCCCAAACCTCAGGGGCCTCTATGGCTACACCTTC. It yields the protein CASSPNLRGLYGYTF.

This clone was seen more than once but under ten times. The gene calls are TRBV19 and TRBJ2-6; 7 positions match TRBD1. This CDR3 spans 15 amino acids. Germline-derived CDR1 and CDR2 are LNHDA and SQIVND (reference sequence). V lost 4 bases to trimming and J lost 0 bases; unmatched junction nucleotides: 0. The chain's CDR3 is CASSTGGSGANVLTF. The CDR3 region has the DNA TGTGCCAGTAGTACAGGGGGCTCTGGGGCCAACGTCCTGACTTTC.

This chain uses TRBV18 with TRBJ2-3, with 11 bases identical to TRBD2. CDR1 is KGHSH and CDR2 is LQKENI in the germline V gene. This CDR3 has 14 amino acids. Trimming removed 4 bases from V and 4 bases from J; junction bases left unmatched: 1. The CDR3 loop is CASSQTSGADTQYF. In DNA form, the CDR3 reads TGTGCCAGCTCACAGACTAGCGGGGCAGATACGCAGTATTTT.

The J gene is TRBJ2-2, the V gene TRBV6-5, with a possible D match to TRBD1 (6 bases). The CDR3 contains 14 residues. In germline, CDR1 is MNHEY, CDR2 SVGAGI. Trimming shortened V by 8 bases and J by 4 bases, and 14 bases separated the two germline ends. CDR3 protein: CASSRGRGTGELFF. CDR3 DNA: TGTGCCAGCTCCAGGGGTAGGGGCACCGGGGAGCTGTTTTTT.

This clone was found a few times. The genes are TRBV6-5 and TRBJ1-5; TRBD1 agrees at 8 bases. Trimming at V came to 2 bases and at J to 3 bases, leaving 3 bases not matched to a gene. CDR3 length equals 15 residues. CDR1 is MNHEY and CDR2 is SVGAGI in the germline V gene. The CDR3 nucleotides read TGTGCCAGCAGTTACACAGGGGGAAACAATCAGCCCCAGCATTTT. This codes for CASSYTGGNNQPQHF.

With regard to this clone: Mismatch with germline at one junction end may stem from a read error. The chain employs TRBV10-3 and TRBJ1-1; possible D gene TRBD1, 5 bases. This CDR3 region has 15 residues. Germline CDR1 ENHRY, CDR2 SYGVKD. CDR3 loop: CASSDLGDGGTEAFF. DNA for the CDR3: TGTGCCAGCAGTGACTTGGGGGACGGCGGCACTGAAGCTTTCTTT.

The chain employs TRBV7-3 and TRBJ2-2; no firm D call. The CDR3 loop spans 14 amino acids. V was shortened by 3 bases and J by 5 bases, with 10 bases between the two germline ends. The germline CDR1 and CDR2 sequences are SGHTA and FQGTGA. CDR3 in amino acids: CASSFLGPTGELFF. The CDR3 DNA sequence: TGTGCCAGCAGCTTTCTAGGACCGACCGGGGAGCTGTTTTTT.

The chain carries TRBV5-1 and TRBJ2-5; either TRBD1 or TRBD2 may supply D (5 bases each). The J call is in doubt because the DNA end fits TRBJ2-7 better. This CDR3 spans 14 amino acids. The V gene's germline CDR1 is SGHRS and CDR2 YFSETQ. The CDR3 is CASSSAGASYEQYF. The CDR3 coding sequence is TGCGCCAGCAGCTCCGCCGGGGCCTCCTACGAGCAGTACTTC.

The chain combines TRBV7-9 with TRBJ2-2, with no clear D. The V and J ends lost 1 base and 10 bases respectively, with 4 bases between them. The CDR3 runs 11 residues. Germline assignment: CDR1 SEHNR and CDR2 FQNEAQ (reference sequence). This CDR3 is CASSLVEELFF. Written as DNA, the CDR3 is TGTGCCAGCAGCTTAGTCGAGGAGCTGTTTTTT.

CDR3 amino acids: CAWSVQGSNYGYTF. CDR3 nucleotide sequence: TGTGCCTGGAGTGTACAAGGATCTAACTATGGCTACACCTTC. The rearrangement uses TRBV30 and TRBJ1-2, with D unclear. Germline V lookup: CDR1 GTSNPN, CDR2 SVGIG (reference sequence). V gave up 0 bases and J gave up 0 bases, with 8 bases separating them. The CDR3 consists of 14 residues.

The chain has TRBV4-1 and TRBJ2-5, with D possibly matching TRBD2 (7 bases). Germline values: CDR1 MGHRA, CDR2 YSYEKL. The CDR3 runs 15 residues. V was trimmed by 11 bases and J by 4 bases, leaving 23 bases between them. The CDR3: CAGTLTGEGGETQYF. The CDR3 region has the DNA TGCGCCGGCACCCTCACCGGGGAGGGGGGAGAGACCCAGTACTTC.

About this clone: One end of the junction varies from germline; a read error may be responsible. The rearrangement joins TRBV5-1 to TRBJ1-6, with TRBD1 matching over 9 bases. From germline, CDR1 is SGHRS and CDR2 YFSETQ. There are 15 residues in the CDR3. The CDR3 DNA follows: TGCGCCAGCAGTTTGGACAGGGGCTATAATTCACCCCTCCACTTT. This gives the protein CASSLDRGYNSPLHF.

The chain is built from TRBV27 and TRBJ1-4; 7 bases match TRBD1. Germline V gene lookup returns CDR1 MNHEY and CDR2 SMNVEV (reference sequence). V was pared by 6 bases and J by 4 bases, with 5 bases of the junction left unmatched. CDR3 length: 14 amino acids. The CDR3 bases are TGTGCCAGCAGGACGACAGGGAGTAATGAAAAACTGTTTTTT. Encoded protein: CASRTTGSNEKLFF.

Here the CDR3 reads CASRTVTDTQYF. The CDR3 coding sequence is TGTGCCAGCAGAACAGTCACAGATACGCAGTATTTT. V usage is TRBV2 and J usage is TRBJ2-3; no clear D gene. The germline V gene encodes CDR1 SNHLY and CDR2 FYNNEI. This CDR3 is 12 amino acids long. Trimming took off 6 bases at V and 2 bases at J, with 6 bases between the two ends.

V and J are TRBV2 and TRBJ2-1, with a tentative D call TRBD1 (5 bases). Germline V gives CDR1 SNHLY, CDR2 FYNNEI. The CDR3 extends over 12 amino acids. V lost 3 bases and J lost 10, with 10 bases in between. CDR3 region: CASSDQGTEQFF. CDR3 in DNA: TGTGCCAGCAGTGACCAGGGAACCGAGCAGTTCTTC.

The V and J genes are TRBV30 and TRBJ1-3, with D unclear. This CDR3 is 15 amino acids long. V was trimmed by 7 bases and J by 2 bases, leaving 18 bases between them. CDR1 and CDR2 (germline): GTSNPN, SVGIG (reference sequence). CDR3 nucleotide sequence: TGTGCCTCCCCCCTGGGCAGGCGACCTGGAAACACCATATATTTT. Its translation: CASPLGRRPGNTIYF.

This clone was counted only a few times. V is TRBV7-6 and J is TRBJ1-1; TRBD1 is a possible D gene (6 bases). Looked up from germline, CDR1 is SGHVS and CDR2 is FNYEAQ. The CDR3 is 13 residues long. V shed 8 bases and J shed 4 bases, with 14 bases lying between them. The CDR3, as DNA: TGTGCCAGCGCTCGGGGGCGGACCACTGAAGCTTTCTTT. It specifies CASARGRTTEAFF.

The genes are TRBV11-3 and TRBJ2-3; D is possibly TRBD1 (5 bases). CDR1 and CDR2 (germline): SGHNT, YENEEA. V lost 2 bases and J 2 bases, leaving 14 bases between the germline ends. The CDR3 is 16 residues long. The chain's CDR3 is CASSLSARVDTDTQYF. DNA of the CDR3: TGTGCCAGCAGCTTAAGTGCCAGGGTCGACACAGATACGCAGTATTTT. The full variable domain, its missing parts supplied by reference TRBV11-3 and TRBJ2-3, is EAGVVQSPRYKIIEKKQPVAFWCNPISGHNTLYWYLQNLGQGPELLIRYENEEAVDDSQLPKDRFSAERLKGVDSTLKIQPAELGDSAVYLCASSLSARVDTDTQYFGPGTRLTVL.

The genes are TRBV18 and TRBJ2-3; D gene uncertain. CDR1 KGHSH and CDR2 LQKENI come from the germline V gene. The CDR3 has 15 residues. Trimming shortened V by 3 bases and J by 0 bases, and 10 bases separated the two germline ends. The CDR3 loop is CASSPLGGSTDTQYF. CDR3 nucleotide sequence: TGTGCCAGCTCACCCCTTGGTGGAAGCACAGATACGCAGTATTTT.

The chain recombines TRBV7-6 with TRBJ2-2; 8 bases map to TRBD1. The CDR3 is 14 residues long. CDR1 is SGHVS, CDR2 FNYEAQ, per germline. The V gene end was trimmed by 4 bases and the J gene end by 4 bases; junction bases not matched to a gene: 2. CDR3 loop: CASSSGGATGELFF. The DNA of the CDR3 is TGTGCCAGCAGCTCAGGGGGCGCCACCGGGGAGCTGTTTTTT.

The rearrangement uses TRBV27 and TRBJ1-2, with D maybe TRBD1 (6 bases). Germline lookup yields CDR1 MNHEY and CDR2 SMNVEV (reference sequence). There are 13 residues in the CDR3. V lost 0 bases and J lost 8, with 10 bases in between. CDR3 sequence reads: CASSLSDSLGYTF. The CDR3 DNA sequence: TGTGCCAGCAGTTTATCGGACAGCCTGGGCTACACCTTC.

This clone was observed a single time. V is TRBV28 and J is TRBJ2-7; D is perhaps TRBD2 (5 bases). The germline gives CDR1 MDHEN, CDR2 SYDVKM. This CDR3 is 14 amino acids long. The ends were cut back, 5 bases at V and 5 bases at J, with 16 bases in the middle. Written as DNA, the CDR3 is TGTGCCAGCAGTCCTTCTACCGAGGGCGACGAGCAGTACTTC. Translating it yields CASSPSTEGDEQYF.